This T cell receptor (beta chain) appears in the sequencing data of a study of control samples from healthy donors and cancer patients. Method: immunoSEQ multiplex PCR; TCRdb's copy keeps in-frame clones and lacks some. Here the sample spans 96,000 or so clones, approximately 93% being singletons. The CDR3 length is 16 residues. The V end was cut by 3 bases, the J end by 0 bases, with 11 bases between. CDR1 LGHNA and CDR2 YSLEER come from the germline V gene. The sample was blood. V and J are TRBV4-3 and TRBJ1-4; perhaps TRBD1 as D (5 bases). The TCR sequence derives from a man aged 18 to 29 in good health. The CDR3 sequence: CASSHEKGATNEKLFF. DNA for the CDR3: TGCGCCAGCAGCCATGAAAAAGGGGCAACTAATGAAAAACTGTTTTTT.